This note documents a single TCR beta chain sequence. These data originate in a study of cytomegalovirus exposure and HLA in healthy donors. Primers: 60 Vbeta forward and 13 Jbeta reverse. Sequenced by immunoSEQ multiplex PCR; TCRdb stores in-frame clones only, minus some. The repertoire holds about 89,000 clones, with approximately 63% as singletons. CDR1 is MNHEY and CDR2 is SVGAGI in the germline V gene. The CDR3 runs 12 residues. The V gene end was trimmed by 5 bases and the J gene end by 10 bases; junction bases not matched to a gene: 5. The sample was PBMCs. The rearrangement links TRBV6-5 to TRBJ2-1, with TRBD1 identical over 7 bases. The origin of this receptor is a woman aged 30 to 39 in good health and CMV-seronegative. For the CDR3, the DNA is TGTGCCAGCAGTCAGGTCAGGGGGGAGCAGTTCTTC. Its translation is CASSQVRGEQFF.